Listed below are T cell receptor beta chains from one sample, sequenced in a study of blood T cell repertoires in COVID-19. The repertoire was sequenced with immunoSEQ multiplex PCR; TCRdb's copy has only in-frame clones and lacks some. Of 85,000 to 90,000 clones detected, 79% appear once; the ten largest clones hold about 11%. The sample was peripheral blood. Source of these receptors: a man between 65 and 85 years old with acute or convalescent COVID-19. The CDR3 runs from the conserved cysteine through the conserved F or W. D genes are given only for firm matches. Only part of the rows carry a size: once, few, many, or a class if the clone is expanded.

>TRBJ1-1|-|TRBV5-1|-
CASSSTGLPNTEAFF
TGCGCCAGCAGCTCGACGGGACTCCCGAACACTGAAGCTTTCTTT
>TRBJ1-2|-|TRBV12-3/TRBV12-4|TRBD1
CASSQGANYGYTF
TGTGCCAGCAGCCAGGGGGCGAACTATGGCTACACCTTC
>TRBJ2-3|-|TRBV7-2|-
CASSVLESTDTQYF
TGTGCCAGCAGCGTCCTAGAGTCCACAGATACGCAGTATTTT
>TRBJ1-5|-|TRBV2|-
CASTPTRNRDSNQPQHF
TGTGCCAGCACTCCGACACGGAATAGAGATAGCAATCAGCCCCAGCATTTT
>TRBJ2-1|-|TRBV5-1|-
CASSPGGGDYNEQFF
TGCGCCAGCAGCCCGGGGGGCGGGGACTACAATGAGCAGTTCTTC
>TRBJ1-2|-|TRBV28|TRBD1
CASSLTGTGISYTF
TGTGCCAGCAGTTTAACCGGGACAGGGATAAGCTACACCTTC
>TRBJ2-7|-|TRBV3-1/TRBV3-2|-
CASSPSVSYEQYF
TGTGCCAGCAGCCCTAGCGTCTCCTACGAGCAGTACTTC
>TRBJ1-4|few|TRBV29-1|-
CSAQGGNEKLFF
TGCAGCGCTCAGGGTGGTAATGAAAAACTGTTTTTT
>TRBJ1-6|-|TRBV11-2|TRBD1
CASSTGTGDIPYNSPLHF
TGTGCCAGCAGTACCGGGACAGGGGATATCCCCTATAATTCACCCCTCCACTTT
>TRBJ2-3|few|TRBV3-1/TRBV3-2|TRBD2
CASSQSTGGASTDTQYF
TGTGCCAGCAGCCAATCAACCGGGGGGGCTAGCACAGATACGCAGTATTTT
>TRBJ2-5|-|TRBV28|-
CASSPRGRQETQYF
TGTGCCAGCAGTCCCCGTGGGAGGCAAGAGACCCAGTACTTC
>TRBJ2-1|once|TRBV27|TRBD1
CASTSRTGGSNEQFF
TGTGCCAGCACATCCCGGACAGGGGGCAGCAATGAGCAGTTCTTC
>TRBJ1-1|-|TRBV10-1|-
CASSAQGNTEAFF
TGCGCCAGCAGTGCACAGGGGAACACTGAAGCTTTCTTT
>TRBJ1-1|few|TRBV25-1|-
CASSDTDNTEAFF
TGTGCCAGCAGTGATACAGATAACACTGAAGCTTTCTTT
>TRBJ2-7|-|TRBV5-1|TRBD1
CASSPGTGIGQYF
TGCGCCAGCAGCCCCGGGACAGGTATAGGGCAGTACTTC
>TRBJ2-1|-|TRBV24-1|-
CATTSGSYNEQFF
TGTGCCACCACCAGCGGGTCCTACAATGAGCAGTTCTTC
>TRBJ2-3|-|TRBV9|-
CASSGDSVSTDTQYF
TGTGCCAGCAGCGGGGACTCAGTGAGCACAGATACGCAGTATTTT
>TRBJ2-2|-|TRBV5-1|-
CASSLLGQGNTGELFF
TGCGCCAGCAGCTTGTTAGGGCAGGGCAACACCGGGGAGCTGTTTTTT
>TRBJ2-5|-|TRBV5-1|TRBD2
CASSLAGGLAQYF
TGCGCCAGCAGCCTCGCCGGGGGGTTGGCCCAGTACTTC